The clone carrying this TCR beta chain was picked up many times. Its cognate antigen is unknown. The study tagged each TCR cDNA molecule with a unique molecular identifier. A single record per CDR3 protein comes from TCRdb applying MiXCR to the 5' RACE reads. The sample contains about 50,000 distinct CDR3 sequences, 7.5% to 8% of which appear only once. Germline trimming cut 4 bases from V and 8 bases from J; bases unmatched to any gene: 4. Germline CDR1 and CDR2: MNHEY and SVGAGI. The CDR3 length is 13 residues. Time point: sample taken at primary tumor resection. Unsorted whole RNA of tumor, nontumor lung or frozen PBMC was sequenced. The donors, 60 to 80 patients with untreated early-stage non-small cell lung cancer, provided the samples. This entry belongs to a study of spatial heterogeneity in lung cancer. Study-wide points: Circulating ubiquitous expanded tumor TCRs were observed more frequently at resection than at follow-up.

Sequences were derived from PBMCs, sampled at surgery. The chain couples TRBV6-5 to TRBJ2-3; TRBD2 agrees at 9 bases. This receptor was identified in a female donor with early-stage non-small cell lung cancer. CDR3 amino acids: CASSSGLASTQYF. Here the CDR3 DNA reads TGTGCCAGCAGTTCAGGACTAGCGAGTACGCAGTATTTT.